The subject of this entry is one T cell receptor beta chain. This sample is part of a study of T cell changes during pregnancy in multiple sclerosis. Germline trimming cut 1 base from V and 12 bases from J; bases unmatched to any gene: 6. Germline V CDR1 and CDR2: MGHDK, SYGVNS. This CDR3 spans 15 amino acids. Only in-frame clones appear in the TCRdb table, and some are missing; sequencing was by immunoSEQ multiplex PCR. The sample has 100,000 or so clones, about 92% seen once. The sequence was obtained from a female donor with multiple sclerosis, enrolled in a pregnancy study. The rearrangement uses TRBV25-1 and TRBJ2-1; the match to TRBD2 covers 13 bases. The starting material was peripheral blood, obtained after pregnancy. CDR3 in amino acids: CASSESGLAGNPQFF. CDR3 sequence (DNA): TGTGCCAGCAGTGAATCGGGACTAGCGGGGAACCCGCAGTTCTTC.